This T cell receptor beta chain was recovered during a study of T cell responses to AZD1222 COVID-19 vaccine. Clones were sequenced by immunoSEQ multiplex PCR, and TCRdb holds only the in-frame ones, with some missing. The data contain about 97,000 clones, 90% of them singletons. Per the germline V gene, CDR1 is MGHRA and CDR2 is YSYEKL. The CDR3 spans 16 residues. V dropped 4 bases and J dropped 4 bases, with 17 bases sitting between them. This chain uses TRBV4-1 with TRBJ2-1; D is ambiguous. The TCR originated in an adult in good health. Sample: peripheral blood, taken on day 0 of AZD1222 vaccination. DNA for the CDR3: TGCGCCAGCAGCCCAGACGGCAGGTCGGTTTACAATGAGCAGTTCTTC. Its translation is CASSPDGRSVYNEQFF.